This T cell receptor beta chain came from a study of Ad26.COV2.S vaccination and SARS-CoV-2 variants. This clone has a single count. Method: immunoSEQ multiplex PCR; TCRdb's copy keeps in-frame clones and lacks some. The repertoire has approximately 480,000 clones, around nine tenths of them found once; the top ten carry about 13%. The CDR3 has 17 amino acids. The V segment lost 0 bases and the J segment 3 bases; nucleotides outside the gene matches: 8. Germline CDR1 is SGDLS and CDR2 is YYNGEE. The treatment here: 15 to 20 received Ad26.COV2.S at low or high dose, single or two shots; about 5 received placebo; per-sample allocation not given. The samples were gathered on day 63 after the first injection of vaccine or placebo.

The input for sequencing was peripheral blood, taken in a trial of Ad26.COV2.S vaccine versus placebo. The genes are TRBV9 and TRBJ2-3; 9 bases are shared with TRBD2. The receptor comes from a person between 18 and 65 years old who received the Ad26.COV2.S COVID-19 vaccine or a placebo. CDR3: CASSVGNSGSGTDTQYF. CDR3 in DNA: TGTGCCAGCAGCGTAGGGAATAGCGGGAGTGGTACAGATACGCAGTATTTT.